A single sample is the source of the 16 T cell receptor beta chains below, sequenced in a study of T cell responses to AZD1222 COVID-19 vaccine. Using immunoSEQ multiplex PCR, the repertoire was profiled, and TCRdb retains in-frame clones only, with some absent. Among around 150,000 clones listed, around nine tenths were seen once. Sequenced material: peripheral blood, taken 28 days after the second AZD1222 dose. The source is an adult who received the AZD1222 COVID-19 vaccine.

V usage is TRBV19 and J usage is TRBJ2-7; no reliable D call. Germline loops: CDR1 LNHDA, CDR2 SQIVND (reference sequence). V was clipped by 11 bases and J by 6 bases, with 11 bases between them. CDR3 length: 10 residues. CDR3 loop: CAEDGREQYF. The CDR3 coding sequence is TGTGCCGAGGACGGGCGCGAGCAGTACTTC.

The chain uses TRBV7-9 and TRBJ1-6; 8 bases are a match to TRBD1. The CDR3 totals 14 residues. Germline loops: CDR1 SEHNR, CDR2 FQNEAQ (reference sequence). V dropped 6 bases and J dropped 9; count of bases not matched to a gene: 7. The CDR3 protein is CASSTDRGVSPLHF. The DNA for the CDR3 is TGTGCCAGCAGTACCGACAGGGGTGTTTCACCCCTCCACTTT. The whole variable domain, remainder taken from reference TRBV7-9 and TRBJ1-6, is DTGVSQNPRHKITKRGQNVTFRCDPISEHNRLYWYRQTLGQGPEFLTYFQNEAQLEKSRLLSDRFSAERPKGSFSTLEIQRTEQGDSAMYLCASSTDRGVSPLHFGNGTRLTVT.

V is TRBV6-5 and J is TRBJ1-5, with a possible D match to TRBD1 (6 bases). Germline V gives CDR1 MNHEY, CDR2 SVGAGI. The length of the CDR3 is 13 residues. V lost 6 bases to trimming and J lost 4 bases, with 10 bases between them. The CDR3 sequence: CASSYRDNQPQHF. The CDR3 region has the DNA TGTGCCAGCAGCTACAGGGATAATCAGCCCCAGCATTTT.

The V and J genes are TRBV27 and TRBJ1-2; perhaps TRBD1 as D (6 bases). There are 12 residues in the CDR3. Trimming left V 6 bases short and J 8 bases short, with 13 bases between. The germline V gene encodes CDR1 MNHEY and CDR2 SMNVEV (reference sequence). CDR3 sequence reads: CASRSTGEGYTF. CDR3 bases: TGTGCCAGCAGATCGACAGGTGAGGGCTACACCTTC.

The chain is built from TRBV7-9 and TRBJ1-2, with D unresolved. CDR3 size: 13 residues. The ends were cut back, 0 bases at V and 3 bases at J, with 5 bases in the middle. Germline V lookup: CDR1 SEHNR, CDR2 FQNEAQ (reference sequence). CDR3 in amino acids: CASSLALHYGYTF. The CDR3 DNA sequence: TGTGCCAGCAGCTTAGCTCTTCACTATGGCTACACCTTC.

Regarding this clone: This clone may be a read error of a much larger clone one base away. Other DNA sequences in this sample translate to the same CDR3. The chain has TRBV9 and TRBJ2-7, with D possibly TRBD1 on 5 matching bases. Germline CDR1 is SGDLS and CDR2 is YYNGEE. This CDR3 comprises 13 residues. The CDR3 is CASSALTAYEQYF. CDR3 sequence (DNA): TGTGCCAGCAGCGCCTTGACAGCCTACGAGCAGTATTTC. Together with reference TRBV9 and TRBJ2-7, the CDR3 gives the full variable domain: DSGVTQTPKHLITATGQRVTLRCSPRSGDLSVYWYQQSLDQGLQFLIQYYNGEERAKGNILERFSAQQFPDLHSELNLSSLELGDSALYFCASSALTAYEQYFGPGTRLTVT.

In its sample, this clone was seen once. The genes are TRBV28 and TRBJ1-1, with 8 bases identical to TRBD1. Germline V lookup: CDR1 MDHEN, CDR2 SYDVKM. The CDR3 totals 14 residues. V trimming: 5 bases; J trimming: 5 bases; junction bases outside the gene matches: 7. The CDR3 here is CASSTRTGRTEAFF. CDR3 coding DNA: TGTGCCAGCAGTACCCGGACAGGGCGGACTGAAGCTTTCTTT.

The chain has TRBV6-2 or TRBV6-3 and TRBJ1-2; TRBD1 agrees at 7 bases. The trim removed 6 bases at V and 8 bases at J, leaving 9 bases unmatched. This CDR3 spans 13 amino acids. Germline lookup yields CDR1 MNHEY and CDR2 SVGEGT. The DNA for the CDR3 is TGTGCCAGCAGCCCGGGACAGTCCGTGGGCTACACCTTC. Translation gives CASSPGQSVGYTF.

V and J are TRBV9 and TRBJ1-4; TRBD1 agrees at 7 bases. V trimming: 5 bases; J trimming: 5 bases; junction bases outside the gene matches: 12. Germline V CDR1 and CDR2: SGDLS, YYNGEE. The CDR3 loop spans 16 amino acids. CDR3 sequence reads: CASSHTYGRGNEKLFF. The DNA for the CDR3 is TGTGCCAGCAGTCACACTTATGGCAGGGGGAATGAAAAACTGTTTTTT.

This chain joins TRBV18 and TRBJ1-1; tentatively, D is TRBD1 (5 bases). The CDR3 is 14 amino acids. The V end lost 1 base, the J end lost 4 bases, and 10 bases lay between the germline ends. The germline gives CDR1 KGHSH, CDR2 LQKENI. The CDR3 nucleotides read TGTGCCAGCTCACCACTAGAGGGGTCCACTGAAGCTTTCTTT. This codes for CASSPLEGSTEAFF.

The chain recombines TRBV19 with TRBJ1-1; D perhaps matches TRBD1 (5 bases). CDR3 length: 10 amino acids. Per germline, CDR1 LNHDA and CDR2 SQIVND (reference sequence). Between the trimmed V and J ends, which lost 8 bases and 11 bases, there was a span of 12 bases. The CDR3 region has the DNA TGTGCCAGTGGGGGGGGTTCCGCTTTCTTT. This codes for CASGGGSAFF.

This clone was found once. This chain uses TRBV25-1 with TRBJ2-1, with 8 bases fitting TRBD1. V was pared by 3 bases and J by 3 bases, with 4 bases of the junction left unmatched. Germline V gene data show CDR1 as MGHDK and CDR2 as SYGVNS. This CDR3 has 15 amino acids. The CDR3 nucleotides read TGTGCCAGCAGTGACCTACAGGGGGACTACAATGAGCAGTTCTTC. Encoded protein: CASSDLQGDYNEQFF.

The chain employs TRBV19 and TRBJ1-1; D unresolved. Trimming shortened V by 0 bases and J by 4 bases, and 3 bases separated the two germline ends. This CDR3 has 12 residues. Germline loops: CDR1 LNHDA, CDR2 SQIVND (reference sequence). In DNA form, the CDR3 reads TGTGCCAGTAGTATAGACCTCACTGAAGCTTTCTTT. Its translation is CASSIDLTEAFF.

In nucleotides, the CDR3 is TGCAGCGTTGACCGGGGGGGGACCGGGGAGCTGTTTTTT. This encodes CSVDRGGTGELFF. The chain couples TRBV29-1 to TRBJ2-2, with 8 bases lining up with TRBD2. The CDR3 length is 13 residues. Germline loops: CDR1 SQVTM, CDR2 ANQGSEA. After removal of 3 bases from V and 5 bases from J, the junction contained 2 bases not matched to a gene.

CDR3 nucleotides: TGTGCCATCAGTGAGGGACGAGGAGACAATGAGCAGTTCTTC. Translated, it gives CAISEGRGDNEQFF. The V and J genes are TRBV10-3 and TRBJ2-1, with D hard to call. In germline, CDR1 is ENHRY, CDR2 SYGVKD. The CDR3 loop spans 14 amino acids. Trimming took 2 bases from V and 5 from J, leaving 10 bases between them.

In regard to this clone: The junction shows a germline mismatch at one end, possibly a read error. J is TRBJ1-5 and V is TRBV30, with a tentative D call TRBD1 (5 bases). Germline assignment: CDR1 GTSNPN and CDR2 SVGIG (reference sequence). CDR3 size: 14 residues. CDR3 sequence: CAWSVRQLNQPQHF. The CDR3, as DNA: TGTGCCTGGAGTGTGAGACAGTTAAATCAACCCCAGCATTTT. Together with reference TRBV30 and TRBJ1-5, the CDR3 gives the full variable domain: SQTIHQWPATLVQPVGSPLSLECTVEGTSNPNLYWYRQAAGRGLQLLFYSVGIGQISSEVPQNLSASRPQDRQFILSSKKLLLSDSGFYLCAWSVRQLNQPQHFGDGTRLSIL.